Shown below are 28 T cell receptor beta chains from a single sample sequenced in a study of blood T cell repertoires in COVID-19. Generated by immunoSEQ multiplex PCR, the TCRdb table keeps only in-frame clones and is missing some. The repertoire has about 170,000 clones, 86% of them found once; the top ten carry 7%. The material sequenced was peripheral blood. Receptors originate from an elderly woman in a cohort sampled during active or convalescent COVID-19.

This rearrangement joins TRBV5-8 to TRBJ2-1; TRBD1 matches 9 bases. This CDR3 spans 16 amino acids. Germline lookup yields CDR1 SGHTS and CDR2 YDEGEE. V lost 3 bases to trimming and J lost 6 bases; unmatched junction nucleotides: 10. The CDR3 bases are TGTGCCAGCAGCTGGACGTGGGACAGGGTGATCAATGAGCAGTTCTTC. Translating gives CASSWTWDRVINEQFF. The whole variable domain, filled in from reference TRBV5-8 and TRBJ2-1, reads EAGVTQSPTHLIKTRGQQATLRCSPISGHTSVYWYQQALGLGLQFLLWYDEGEERNRGNFPPRFSGRQFPNYSSELNVNALELEDSALYLCASSWTWDRVINEQFFGPGTRLTVL.

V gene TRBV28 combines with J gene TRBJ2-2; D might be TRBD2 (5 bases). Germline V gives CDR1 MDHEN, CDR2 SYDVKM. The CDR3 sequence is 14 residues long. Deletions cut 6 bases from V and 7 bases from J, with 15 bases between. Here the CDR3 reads CASSRGLGYGELFF. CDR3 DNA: TGTGCCAGCAGCCGGGGTTTGGGGTACGGGGAGCTGTTTTTT.

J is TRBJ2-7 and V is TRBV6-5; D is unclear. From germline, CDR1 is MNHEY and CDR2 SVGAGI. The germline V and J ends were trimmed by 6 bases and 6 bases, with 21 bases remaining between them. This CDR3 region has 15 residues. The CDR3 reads CASRPLLSLLGEQYV. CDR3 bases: TGTGCCAGCAGGCCCCTTCTATCCCTTCTCGGCGAGCAGTACGTC.

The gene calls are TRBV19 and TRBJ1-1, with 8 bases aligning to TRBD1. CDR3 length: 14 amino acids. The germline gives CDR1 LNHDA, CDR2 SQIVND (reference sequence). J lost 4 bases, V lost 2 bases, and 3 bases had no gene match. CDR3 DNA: TGTGCCAGTAGTATAACAGGGGGAGGCACTGAAGCTTTCTTT. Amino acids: CASSITGGGTEAFF.

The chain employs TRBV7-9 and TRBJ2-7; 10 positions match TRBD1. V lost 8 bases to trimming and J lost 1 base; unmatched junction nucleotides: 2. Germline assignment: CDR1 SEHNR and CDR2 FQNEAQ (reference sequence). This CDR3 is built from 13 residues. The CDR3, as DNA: TGTGCCAGCTGGGGACAGGGGTCCTACGAGCAGTACTTC. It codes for CASWGQGSYEQYF.

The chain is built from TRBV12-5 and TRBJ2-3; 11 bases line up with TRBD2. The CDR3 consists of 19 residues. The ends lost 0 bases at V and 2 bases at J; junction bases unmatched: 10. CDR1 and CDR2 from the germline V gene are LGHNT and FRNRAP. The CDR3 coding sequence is TGTGCTAGTGGTTTGGTACTGGCTAGCGGGAGGAGTTACACAGATACGCAGTATTTT. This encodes CASGLVLASGRSYTDTQYF.

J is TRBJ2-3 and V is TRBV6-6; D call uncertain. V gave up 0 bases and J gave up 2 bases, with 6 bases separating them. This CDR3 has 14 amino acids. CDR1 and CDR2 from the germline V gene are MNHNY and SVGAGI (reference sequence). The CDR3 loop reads CASSYSTVTDTQYF. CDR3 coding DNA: TGTGCCAGCAGTTACTCTACAGTCACAGATACGCAGTATTTT.

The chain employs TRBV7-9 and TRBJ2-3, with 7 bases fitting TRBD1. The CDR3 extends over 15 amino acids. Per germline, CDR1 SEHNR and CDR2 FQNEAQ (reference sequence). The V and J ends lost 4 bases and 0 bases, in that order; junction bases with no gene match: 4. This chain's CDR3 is CASSSRTGSTDTQYF. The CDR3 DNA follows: TGTGCCAGCAGCTCCCGGACAGGAAGCACAGATACGCAGTATTTT.

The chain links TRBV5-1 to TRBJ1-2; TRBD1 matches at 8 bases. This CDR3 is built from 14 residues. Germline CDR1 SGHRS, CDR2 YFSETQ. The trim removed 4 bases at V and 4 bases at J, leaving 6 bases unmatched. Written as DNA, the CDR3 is TGCGCCAGCAGCCCCCAGGGACAGGCCTATGGCTACACCTTC. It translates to CASSPQGQAYGYTF.

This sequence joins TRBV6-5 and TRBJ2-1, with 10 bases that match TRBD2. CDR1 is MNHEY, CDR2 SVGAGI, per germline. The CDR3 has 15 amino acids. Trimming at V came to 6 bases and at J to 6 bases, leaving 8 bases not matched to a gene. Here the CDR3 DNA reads TGTGCCAGCAGGGACCCGTTAGCGGGAGGCAATGAGCAGTTCTTC. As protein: CASRDPLAGGNEQFF.

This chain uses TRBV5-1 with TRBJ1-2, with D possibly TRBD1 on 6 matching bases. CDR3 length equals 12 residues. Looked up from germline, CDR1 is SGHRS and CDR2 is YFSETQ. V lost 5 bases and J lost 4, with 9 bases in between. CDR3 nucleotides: TGCGCCAGCAGACAGGGAGCCTATGGCTACACCTTC. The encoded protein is CASRQGAYGYTF.

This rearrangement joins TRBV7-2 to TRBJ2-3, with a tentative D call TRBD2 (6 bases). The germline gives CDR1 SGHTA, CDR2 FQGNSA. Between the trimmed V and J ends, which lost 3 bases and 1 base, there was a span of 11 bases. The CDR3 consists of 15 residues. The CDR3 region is CASSLGGMRTDTQYF. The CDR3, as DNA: TGTGCCAGCAGCTTGGGCGGGATGCGCACAGATACGCAGTATTTT.

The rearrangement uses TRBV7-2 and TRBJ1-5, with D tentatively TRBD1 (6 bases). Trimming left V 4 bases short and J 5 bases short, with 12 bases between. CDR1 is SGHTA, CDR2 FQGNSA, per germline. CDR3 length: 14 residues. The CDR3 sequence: CASSYHRVDQPQHF. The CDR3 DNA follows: TGTGCCAGCAGCTATCACAGGGTTGATCAGCCCCAGCATTTT.

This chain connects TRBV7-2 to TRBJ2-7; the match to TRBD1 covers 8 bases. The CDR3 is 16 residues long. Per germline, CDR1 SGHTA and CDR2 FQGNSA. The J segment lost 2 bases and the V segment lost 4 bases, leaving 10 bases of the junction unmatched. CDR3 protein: CASSSTRTGNPYEQYF. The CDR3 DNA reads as TGTGCCAGCAGCTCGACCCGGACAGGGAATCCCTACGAGCAGTACTTC.

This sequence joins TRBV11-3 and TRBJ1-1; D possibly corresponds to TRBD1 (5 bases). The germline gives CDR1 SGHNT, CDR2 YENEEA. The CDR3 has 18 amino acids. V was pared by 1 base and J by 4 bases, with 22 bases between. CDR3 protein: CASSLVSRVGGVGTEAFF. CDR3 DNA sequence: TGTGCCAGCAGCTTAGTTTCGCGAGTTGGAGGGGTGGGCACTGAAGCTTTCTTT.

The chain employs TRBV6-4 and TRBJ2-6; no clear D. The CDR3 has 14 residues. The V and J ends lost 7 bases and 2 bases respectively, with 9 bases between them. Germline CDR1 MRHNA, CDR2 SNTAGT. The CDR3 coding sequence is TGTGCCAGCAAGCCCCAGGCTGGGGCCAACGTCCTGACTTTC. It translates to CASKPQAGANVLTF.

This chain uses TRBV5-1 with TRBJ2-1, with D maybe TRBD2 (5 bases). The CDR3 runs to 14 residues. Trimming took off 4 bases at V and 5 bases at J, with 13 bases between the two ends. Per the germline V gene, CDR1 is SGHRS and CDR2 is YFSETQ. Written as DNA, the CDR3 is TGCGCCAGCAGCCGTGAGGGCCAGGACAATGAGCAGTTCTTC. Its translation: CASSREGQDNEQFF.

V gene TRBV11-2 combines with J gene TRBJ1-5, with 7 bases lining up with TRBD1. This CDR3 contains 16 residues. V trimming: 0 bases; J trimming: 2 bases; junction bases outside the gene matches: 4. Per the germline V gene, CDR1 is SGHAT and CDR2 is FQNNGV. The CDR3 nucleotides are TGTGCCAGCAGCTTAGATGGCACAGGGGGCAATCAGCCCCAGCATTTT. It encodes CASSLDGTGGNQPQHF.

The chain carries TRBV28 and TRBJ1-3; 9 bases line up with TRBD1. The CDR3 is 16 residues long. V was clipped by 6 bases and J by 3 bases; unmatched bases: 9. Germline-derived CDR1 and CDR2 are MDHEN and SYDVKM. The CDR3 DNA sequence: TGTGCCAGCAGAACCGGGACAGGGTTCTATGGAAACACCATATATTTT. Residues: CASRTGTGFYGNTIYF.

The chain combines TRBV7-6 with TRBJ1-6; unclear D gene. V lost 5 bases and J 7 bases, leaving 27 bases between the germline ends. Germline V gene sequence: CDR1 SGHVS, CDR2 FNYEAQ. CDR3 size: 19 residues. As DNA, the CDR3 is TGTGCCAGCAGCCCCTATAGCCTAATTGGCCGGGGTAGGAATTCACCCCTCCACTTT. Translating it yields CASSPYSLIGRGRNSPLHF.

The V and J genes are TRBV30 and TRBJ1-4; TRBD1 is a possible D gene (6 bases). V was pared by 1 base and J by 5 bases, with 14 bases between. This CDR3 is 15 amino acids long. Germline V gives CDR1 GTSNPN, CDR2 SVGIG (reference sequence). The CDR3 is CAWSGTGRGNEKLFF. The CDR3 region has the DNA TGTGCCTGGAGTGGAACAGGGAGGGGGAATGAAAAACTGTTTTTT.

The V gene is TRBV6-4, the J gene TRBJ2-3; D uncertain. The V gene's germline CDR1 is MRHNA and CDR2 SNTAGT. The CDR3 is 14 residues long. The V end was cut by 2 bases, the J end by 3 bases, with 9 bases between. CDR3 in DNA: TGTGCCAGCAGTGACATTGTCCCGACAGATACGCAGTATTTT. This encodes CASSDIVPTDTQYF.

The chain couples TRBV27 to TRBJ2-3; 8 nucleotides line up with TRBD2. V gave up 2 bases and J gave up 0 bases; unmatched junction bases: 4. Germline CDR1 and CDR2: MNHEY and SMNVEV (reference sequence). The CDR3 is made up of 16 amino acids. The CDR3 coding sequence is TGTGCCAGCAGTTTACTTAGCGGGATGAGCACAGATACGCAGTATTTT. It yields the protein CASSLLSGMSTDTQYF.

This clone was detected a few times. The CDR3 nucleotides read TGTGCCACCAGCAGAGTCGGACAAATATCAGAAGCTTTCTTT. Protein product: CATSRVGQISEAFF. This sequence joins TRBV15 and TRBJ1-1; maybe TRBD1 (5 bases). The CDR3 contains 14 residues. Trimming removed 1 base from V and 8 bases from J, with 14 bases in between. Per germline, CDR1 LNHNV and CDR2 YYDKDF (reference sequence).

CDR3: CASSQGWASYNEQFF. The CDR3 DNA reads as TGCGCCAGCAGCCAAGGGTGGGCATCCTACAATGAGCAGTTCTTC. This chain links TRBV4-3 with TRBJ2-1; D uncertain. V was pared by 1 base and J by 1 base, with 8 bases between. This CDR3 spans 15 amino acids. The germline gives CDR1 LGHNA, CDR2 YSLEER.

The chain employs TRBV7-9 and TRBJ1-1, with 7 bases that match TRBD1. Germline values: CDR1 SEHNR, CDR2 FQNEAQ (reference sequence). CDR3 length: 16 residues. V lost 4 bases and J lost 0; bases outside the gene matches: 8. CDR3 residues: CASSSPGQNMNTEAFF. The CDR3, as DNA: TGTGCCAGCAGCTCCCCGGGACAGAACATGAACACTGAAGCTTTCTTT. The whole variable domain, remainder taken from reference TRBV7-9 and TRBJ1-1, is DTGVSQNPRHKITKRGQNVTFRCDPISEHNRLYWYRQTLGQGPEFLTYFQNEAQLEKSRLLSDRFSAERPKGSFSTLEIQRTEQGDSAMYLCASSSPGQNMNTEAFFGQGTRLTVV.

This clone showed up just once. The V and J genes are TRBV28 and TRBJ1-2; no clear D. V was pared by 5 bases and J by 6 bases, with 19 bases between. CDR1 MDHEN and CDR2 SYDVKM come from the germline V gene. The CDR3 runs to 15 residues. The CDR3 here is CASSTPWRVGNGYTF. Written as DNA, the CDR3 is TGTGCCAGCAGTACTCCATGGAGGGTCGGGAATGGCTACACCTTC.

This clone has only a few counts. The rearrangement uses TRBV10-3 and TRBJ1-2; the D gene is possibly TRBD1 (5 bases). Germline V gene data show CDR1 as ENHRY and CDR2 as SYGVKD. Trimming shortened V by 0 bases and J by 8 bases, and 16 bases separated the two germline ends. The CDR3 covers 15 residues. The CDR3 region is CAISESRDSVFGYTF. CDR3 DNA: TGTGCCATCAGTGAGTCCCGGGACTCGGTTTTCGGCTACACCTTC.